These 8 T cell receptor beta chains came from one sample sequenced in a study of blood T cell repertoires in COVID-19 (dated by TCRdb to between 2020 and 2021). The method was the immunoSEQ multiplex PCR assay. Held by TCRdb, this immuneACCESS table contains in-frame sequences only and omits some clones. Under half of the omission traces to an unresolved V gene where checked; the cause of the rest is unknown. This sample comprises 220,000 or so clones, roughly 80% of them detected only once. 3% to 3.5% of the sample is held by the ten biggest clonotypes. Source material: peripheral blood. These TCRs come from a woman in her 30s who had recovered from COVID-19.

The chain carries TRBV28 and TRBJ2-7; the match to TRBD2 covers 12 bases. The CDR3 is 15 amino acids. After removal of 6 bases from V and 1 base from J, the junction contained 4 bases not matched to a gene. Germline CDR1 reads MDHEN; CDR2 reads SYDVKM. CDR3 coding DNA: TGTGCCAGCAGCCCGACTAGCGGGAGATCCTACGAGCAGTACTTC. This encodes CASSPTSGRSYEQYF.

This chain connects TRBV5-4 to TRBJ1-3, with 11 nucleotides matching TRBD1. Germline values: CDR1 SGHNT, CDR2 YYREEE (reference sequence). Losses at the gene ends were 4 bases for V and 0 bases for J; bases not matched to a gene: 6. The CDR3 extends over 17 amino acids. The CDR3 DNA reads as TGTGCCAGCAGCGCGGGGACAGGGGGGAACTCTGGAAACACCATATATTTT. Its translation: CASSAGTGGNSGNTIYF.

The gene calls are TRBV7-3 and TRBJ2-2; 11 bases line up with TRBD2. The CDR3 length is 18 residues. Trimming took 1 base from V and 6 from J; bases not matched to a gene: 10. The germline CDR1 and CDR2 sequences are SGHTA and FQGTGA. CDR3 sequence (DNA): TGTGCCAGCAGCTTAATACTAGCGGGAGCGGCGGGCTCCGGGGAGCTGTTTTTT. It is translated as CASSLILAGAAGSGELFF.

The rearrangement joins TRBV5-1 to TRBJ2-2; 12 nucleotides align to TRBD2. This CDR3 spans 15 amino acids. Trimming took 4 bases from V and 6 from J; bases not matched to a gene: 4. Per germline, CDR1 SGHRS and CDR2 YFSETQ. CDR3: CASSETSGSAGELFF. CDR3 in DNA: TGCGCCAGCAGCGAGACTAGCGGGAGCGCCGGGGAGCTGTTTTTT.

The count of this clone is one. J is TRBJ2-7 and V is TRBV7-3; a weak D match, TRBD1 (6 bases). Germline V CDR1 and CDR2: SGHTA, FQGTGA. V was shortened by 3 bases and J by 5 bases, with 17 bases between the two germline ends. This CDR3 spans 15 amino acids. The CDR3 DNA follows: TGTGCCAGCAGCTTCACCGGACAGCCTCTAAACGAGCAGTACTTC. This translates into CASSFTGQPLNEQYF.

This chain connects TRBV19 to TRBJ2-7; D is undetermined. Germline V lookup: CDR1 LNHDA, CDR2 SQIVND (reference sequence). V was clipped by 6 bases and J by 5 bases, with 8 bases between them. The CDR3 length is 11 residues. Here the CDR3 DNA reads TGTGCCAGTAGCCAACGGGACGAGCAGTACTTC. It encodes CASSQRDEQYF. Full variable domain (remainder filled in from reference TRBV19 and TRBJ2-7): DGGITQSPKYLFRKEGQNVTLSCEQNLNHDAMYWYRQDPGQGLRLIYYSQIVNDFQKGDIAEGYSVSREKKESFPLTVTSAQKNPTAFYLCASSQRDEQYFGPGTRLTVT.

The chain carries TRBV13 and TRBJ2-7; the D gene is possibly TRBD1 (6 bases). Germline CDR1 is PRHDT and CDR2 is FYEKMQ (reference sequence). The CDR3 covers 15 residues. The V end lost 0 bases, the J end lost 7 bases, and 16 bases lay between the germline ends. This CDR3 is CASSLGARGSSEQYF. CDR3 sequence (DNA): TGTGCCAGCAGCTTAGGGGCCAGGGGCTCCTCGGAGCAGTACTTC.

The chain uses TRBV18 and TRBJ1-2; 7 nucleotides agree with TRBD1. Germline V lookup: CDR1 KGHSH, CDR2 LQKENI. The CDR3 runs 15 residues. Unmatched junction bases numbered 4, after V lost 3 bases and J lost 0 bases. The CDR3 protein is CASSPLQGANYGYTF. In nucleotides, the CDR3 is TGTGCCAGCTCACCGTTGCAGGGGGCTAACTATGGCTACACCTTC.